A single sample is the source of the 25 T cell receptor beta chains below, sequenced in a study of T cell repertoires in cytomegalovirus infection. Antigen specificity for these receptors is unknown. TCRdb itself ran the reads through MiXCR, one entry per CDR3 protein. Altogether roughly 570,000 distinct CDR3 sequences are present, around two fifths being singletons, with the ten largest covering 48%. The specimen was cultured PBMCs, collected from culture after CMV antigen stimulation. These receptor sequences come from a human donor in good health (CMV status not recorded). Some clones in this sample may be carry-over from other donors' samples.

This rearrangement joins TRBV7-9 to TRBJ2-7; D may be TRBD2 (6 bases). V was clipped by 1 base and J by 0 bases, with 7 bases between them. This CDR3 is 14 amino acids long. Germline values: CDR1 SEHNR, CDR2 FQNEAQ (reference sequence). As DNA, the CDR3 is TGTGCCAGCAGCTTAGGGACTACCTCCTACGAGCAGTACTTC. Translated: CASSLGTTSYEQYF.

This clonotype was detected only once. A much larger clone differs from this one at a single base, so this may be a read error. The chain is built from TRBV4-1 and TRBJ2-7, with 14 bases identical to TRBD2. The germline V gene has CDR1 MGHRA and CDR2 YSYEKL. The CDR3 sequence is 17 residues long. Here the CDR3 DNA reads TGCGCCAGCAGCCAAGTTCAGGGGACTAGCGGGAGCTACAAGCAGTACTTC. It encodes CASSQVQGTSGSYKQYF.

Only a few counts were recorded for this clonotype. The CDR3 coding sequence is TGTGCCAGCAGTTTTAATATAGCTCAAGAGACCCAGTACTTC. This codes for CASSFNIAQETQYF. The J gene is TRBJ2-5, the V gene TRBV28, with unresolved D. CDR1 is MDHEN, CDR2 SYDVKM, per germline. V was trimmed by 3 bases and J by 2 bases, leaving 10 bases between them. This CDR3 comprises 14 residues. The complete variable domain, with remaining parts taken from reference TRBV28 and TRBJ2-5, reads DVKVTQSSRYLVKRTGEKVFLECVQDMDHENMFWYRQDPGLGLRLIYFSYDVKMKEKGDIPEGYSVSREKKERFSLILESASTNQTSMYLCASSFNIAQETQYFGPGTRLLVL.

The chain joins TRBV7-2 to TRBJ1-1, with D unclear. Trimming removed 5 bases at V and 2 bases at J, with 12 bases between. The CDR3 is 14 residues long. Germline V gene sequence: CDR1 SGHTA, CDR2 FQGNSA. CDR3 residues: CASSRSVPNTEAFF. CDR3 bases: TGTGCCAGCAGCCGATCCGTCCCCAACACTGAAGCTTTCTTT.

The table lists this clonotype with a few counts. CDR3 coding DNA: TGTGCCAGCAGCCCCTTCGGGGGAGTGGATTCCGACAATGAGCAGTTCTTC. It encodes CASSPFGGVDSDNEQFF. The chain uses TRBV7-2 and TRBJ2-1, with D tentatively TRBD2 (6 bases). The V end lost 5 bases, the J end lost 5 bases, and 22 bases lay between the germline ends. In germline, CDR1 is SGHTA, CDR2 FQGNSA. CDR3 length: 17 amino acids.

The rearrangement uses TRBV7-8 and TRBJ1-6; D might be TRBD1 (5 bases). The CDR3 has 15 residues. Germline V CDR1 and CDR2: SGHVS, FQNEAQ. V dropped 1 base and J dropped 7 bases, with 11 bases sitting between them. CDR3 in DNA: TGTGCCAGCAGCTTAGGTAGACAGCGAAATTCACCCCTCCACTTT. Translating gives CASSLGRQRNSPLHF.

This clonotype was found many times. The CDR3 reads CASSTTSGGYEQYF. The CDR3 DNA reads TGTGCCAGCAGTACGACTAGCGGGGGCTACGAGCAGTACTTC. The chain links TRBV7-2 to TRBJ2-7, with 12 bases matching TRBD2. Germline CDR1 SGHTA, CDR2 FQGNSA. V lost 6 bases to trimming and J lost 3 bases; unmatched junction nucleotides: 3. The CDR3 covers 14 residues.

This clonotype has only a few counts. The chain uses TRBV7-8 and TRBJ2-5; TRBD1 matches 7 bases. Germline CDR1 reads SGHVS; CDR2 reads FQNEAQ. With 5 bases clipped from V and 3 bases from J, the junction kept 6 bases outside the gene matches. CDR3 size: 14 residues. The chain's CDR3 is CASSQSTGKETQYF. CDR3 sequence (DNA): TGTGCCAGCAGCCAATCGACAGGGAAAGAGACCCAGTACTTC.

This chain uses TRBV2 with TRBJ2-1; TRBD2 agrees at 7 bases. Trimming at V came to 6 bases and at J to 6 bases, leaving 11 bases not matched to a gene. Germline V gives CDR1 SNHLY, CDR2 FYNNEI. The CDR3 has 15 amino acids. The CDR3 loop reads CASRAGRHSSNEQFF. CDR3 nucleotide sequence: TGTGCCAGCAGAGCGGGACGTCATTCTAGCAATGAGCAGTTCTTC. The whole variable domain, filled in from reference TRBV2 and TRBJ2-1, reads EPEVTQTPSHQVTQMGQEVILRCVPISNHLYFYWYRQILGQKVEFLVSFYNNEISEKSEIFDDQFSVERPDGSNFTLKIRSTKLEDSAMYFCASRAGRHSSNEQFFGPGTRLTVL.

This clonotype came up a few times. The gene calls are TRBV12-3 or TRBV12-4 and TRBJ2-1; 8 bases map to TRBD2. There are 14 residues in the CDR3. J was trimmed by 6 bases and V by 8 bases; bases with no gene match: 9. The DNA of the CDR3 is TGTGCCAGCCTCGGGGGACTAGTCGGCAATGAGCAGTTCTTC. This codes for CASLGGLVGNEQFF.

V gene TRBV20-1 combines with J gene TRBJ2-3; 16 nucleotides agree with TRBD2. Trimming cost V 4 bases and J 1 base; bases outside gene matches: 5. Germline lookup yields CDR1 DFQATT and CDR2 SNEGSKA (reference sequence). The CDR3 loop spans 17 amino acids. CDR3 amino acids: CSAKGLAGGPRTDTQYF. CDR3 bases: TGCAGTGCTAAGGGACTAGCGGGGGGGCCCCGCACAGATACGCAGTATTTT.

This clonotype was picked up a small number of times. This chain links TRBV6-1 with TRBJ2-7; no clear D gene. Germline V gene data show CDR1 as MNHNS and CDR2 as SASEGT. V lost 2 bases and J 2 bases, leaving 10 bases between the germline ends. The CDR3 covers 14 residues. The CDR3 DNA is TGTGCCAGCAGTGAATTGGCAGGACCCTACGAGCAGTACTTC. It translates to CASSELAGPYEQYF.

The V call is TRBV12-3 or TRBV12-4, the J call TRBJ2-5; D is ambiguous. The CDR3 extends over 11 amino acids. With 0 bases removed from V and 6 bases from J, the gap between germline ends came to 2 bases. In DNA, the CDR3 is TGTGCCAGCAGTTTAGCTCAGACCCAGTACTTC. Encoded protein: CASSLAQTQYF.

The chain employs TRBV11-2 and TRBJ2-7, with D hard to call. There are 14 residues in the CDR3. Germline V gene data show CDR1 as SGHAT and CDR2 as FQNNGV. V was shortened by 5 bases and J by 8 bases, with 19 bases between the two germline ends. As DNA, the CDR3 is TGTGCCAGCAGCCGCTTTGGGCTAGTAGGGCAGCAGTACTTC. Its protein is CASSRFGLVGQQYF.

V and J are TRBV11-1 and TRBJ2-7; D gene uncertain. Germline assignment: CDR1 SGHAT and CDR2 FQDESV (reference sequence). The CDR3 sequence is 13 residues long. V gave up 3 bases and J gave up 7 bases, with 13 bases separating them. CDR3 loop: CASSFQPEREQYF. The DNA of the CDR3 is TGTGCCAGCAGCTTTCAGCCGGAACGAGAGCAGTACTTC.

The V call is TRBV6-2 or TRBV6-3, the J call TRBJ2-2; D is unclear. This CDR3 comprises 16 residues. Trimming removed 7 bases at V and 0 bases at J, with 15 bases between. From germline, CDR1 is MNHEY and CDR2 SVGEGT. CDR3 residues: CASKIMGRPNTGELFF. The CDR3 DNA reads as TGTGCCAGCAAAATTATGGGCAGGCCGAACACCGGGGAGCTGTTTTTT.

This chain connects TRBV7-6 to TRBJ2-1; D call uncertain. This CDR3 region has 16 residues. Germline V gives CDR1 SGHVS, CDR2 FNYEAQ. Trimming stripped 5 bases from V and 7 bases from J, with 21 bases between. In nucleotides, the CDR3 is TGTGCCAGCAGCCTCGACTGGGCCGGTGGAGTGAATGAGCAGTTCTTC. This codes for CASSLDWAGGVNEQFF.

A few counts support this clonotype. The rearrangement uses TRBV19 and TRBJ1-2; D gene unclear. V lost 5 bases, J lost 6 bases, and 13 bases lay in between. The length of the CDR3 is 13 residues. Germline V gives CDR1 LNHDA, CDR2 SQIVND (reference sequence). CDR3 in amino acids: CASSPLVGDGYTF. The CDR3 coding sequence is TGTGCCAGTAGTCCTCTGGTGGGAGATGGCTACACCTTC.

This clonotype was detected only a few times. The chain employs TRBV6-2 or TRBV6-3 and TRBJ2-3; D uncertain. The CDR3 loop spans 14 amino acids. The germline CDR1 and CDR2 sequences are MNHEY and SVGEGT. Trimming pared 4 bases from V and 0 bases from J, leaving 8 bases between. CDR3 coding DNA: TGTGCCAGCAGTTTCGCGATTAGCACAGATACGCAGTATTTT. It specifies CASSFAISTDTQYF.

This clonotype showed up just a few times. V gene TRBV7-2 combines with J gene TRBJ2-5; no firm D call. The V and J ends lost 5 bases and 5 bases respectively, with 15 bases between them. The length of the CDR3 is 14 residues. Germline V gene lookup returns CDR1 SGHTA and CDR2 FQGNSA. The CDR3 is CASSPYGPWETQYF. In DNA form, the CDR3 reads TGTGCCAGCAGCCCCTACGGGCCTTGGGAGACCCAGTACTTC.

This clonotype occurred a few times. CDR3 amino acids: CASSSHWGLDQPQHF. The CDR3 DNA is TGTGCCAGTAGTTCACACTGGGGTTTGGATCAGCCCCAGCATTTT. The chain uses TRBV19 and TRBJ1-5; D gene ambiguous. With 5 bases removed from V and 5 bases from J, the gap between germline ends came to 16 bases. CDR1 and CDR2 from the germline V gene are LNHDA and SQIVND (reference sequence). The CDR3 covers 15 residues.

This chain links TRBV15 with TRBJ2-7, with a tentative D call TRBD2 (5 bases). V dropped 0 bases and J dropped 5 bases, with 11 bases sitting between them. Germline lookup yields CDR1 LNHNV and CDR2 YYDKDF (reference sequence). This CDR3 has 14 amino acids. CDR3 bases: TGTGCCACCAGCAGAGATGTAGCGAGGGACGAGCAGTACTTC. Encoded protein: CATSRDVARDEQYF.

V gene TRBV2 combines with J gene TRBJ2-3, with D tentatively TRBD1 (6 bases). The CDR3 contains 14 residues. The ends were cut back, 6 bases at V and 2 bases at J, with 12 bases in the middle. From germline, CDR1 is SNHLY and CDR2 FYNNEI. The CDR3 bases are TGTGCCAGCAGGCTGGACAGCTACACAGATACGCAGTATTTT. Translation gives CASRLDSYTDTQYF.

The chain carries TRBV12-3 or TRBV12-4 and TRBJ2-7; D is perhaps TRBD1 or TRBD2 (5 bases each). The CDR3 is 13 residues long. Trimming left V 6 bases short and J 5 bases short, with 14 bases between. The CDR3 region is CASSGGWGNEQYF. CDR3 nucleotides: TGTGCCAGCAGCGGAGGCTGGGGCAACGAGCAGTACTTC.

This clonotype showed up just a few times. The chain couples TRBV4-1 to TRBJ2-3; D unclear. The CDR3 contains 15 residues. Trimming cost V 4 bases and J 0 bases, with 11 bases left between them. The V gene's germline CDR1 is MGHRA and CDR2 YSYEKL. CDR3 DNA: TGCGCCAGCAGCCTCATCTTCGCTAGCACAGATACGCAGTATTTT. Translating it yields CASSLIFASTDTQYF.